This TCR beta chain was sequenced during a study of T cell clones after liver transplantation. Assay: immunoSEQ multiplex PCR; the TCRdb copy retains only in-frame clones and omits some. This sample has over 50,000 clones, with roughly 90% found just once. The CDR3 is 15 residues long. Per germline, CDR1 SNHLY and CDR2 FYNNEI. V shed 7 bases and J 3 bases; nucleotides not matched to a gene: 7. The sample was CD8+ T cells from blood, taken 12 months after liver transplant. The chain carries TRBV2 and TRBJ1-5; 9 positions match TRBD1. The sequence was collected from a human patient who received a liver transplant. Some T cells here may be from the graft donor. DNA of the CDR3: TGTGCCAGCATGAGGGACAGGGTAATCAATCAGCCCCAGCATTTT. As protein: CASMRDRVINQPQHF.